This T cell receptor beta chain was captured by sequencing in a study of radiation and T cells in renal cell carcinoma. Of note for this clone: The antigen is unknown.

Study findings and constraints: Top tumor clonotypes rose in blood 2 weeks post-radiation, then contracted.

This sample's time point: blood 4 weeks post-SBRT, at nephrectomy. Indicated treatment: 15 Gy SBRT to primary tumor, nephrectomy 4 weeks later. Nephrectomy followed 15 Gy stereotactic body radiation by 4 weeks. Serial blood draws occurred at baseline and 2 and 4 weeks post-SBRT. Clear cell pathology was present in this patient's renal cell carcinoma. Trimming removed 5 bases from V and 9 bases from J, with 16 bases in between. Germline CDR1 and CDR2: MDHEN and SYDVKM. The CDR3 consists of 13 residues. TCRdb's table, derived via immunoSEQ multiplex PCR, lists solely in-frame clones and lacks some. The data show under 100,000 clones, around 80% seen once.

The source of this sequence is a man aged 60-69 years with renal cell carcinoma. The chain links TRBV28 to TRBJ2-5; D tentatively fits TRBD1 or TRBD2 (6 bases each). The material sequenced was blood, taken from a patient whose treatment included radiotherapy and nephrectomy. The CDR3 bases are TGTGCCAGCAGTATTGGGGGGCTCCGGGCCCAGTACTTC. Translated: CASSIGGLRAQYF.